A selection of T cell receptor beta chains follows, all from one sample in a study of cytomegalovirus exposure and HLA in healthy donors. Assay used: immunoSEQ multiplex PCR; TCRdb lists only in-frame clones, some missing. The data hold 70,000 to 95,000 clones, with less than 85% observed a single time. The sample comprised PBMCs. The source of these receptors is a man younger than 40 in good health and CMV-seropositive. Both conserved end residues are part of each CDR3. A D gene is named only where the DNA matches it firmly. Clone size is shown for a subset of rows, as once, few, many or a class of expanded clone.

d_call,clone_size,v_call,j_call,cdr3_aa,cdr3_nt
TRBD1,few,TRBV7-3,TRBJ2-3,CASSFGTGPSTDTQYF,TGTGCCAGCAGCTTTGGGACAGGTCCTAGCACAGATACGCAGTATTTT
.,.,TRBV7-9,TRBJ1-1,CSSSLGAPNTEAFF,TGTTCCAGCAGCTTGGGGGCTCCGAACACTGAAGCTTTCTTT
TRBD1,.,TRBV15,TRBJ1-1,CATSTGQGEAEAFF,TGTGCCACCAGCACCGGACAGGGCGAGGCTGAAGCTTTCTTT
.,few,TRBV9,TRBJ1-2,CASSVEDPAGEHTF,TGTGCCAGCAGCGTAGAGGACCCCGCAGGGGAACACACCTTC
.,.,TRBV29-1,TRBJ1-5,CSVSTGNGQPQHF,TGCAGCGTCTCAACAGGTAACGGACAGCCCCAGCATTTT
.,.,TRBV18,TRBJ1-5,CASAGGTQPQHF,TGTGCCAGCGCTGGAGGGACTCAGCCCCAGCATTTT
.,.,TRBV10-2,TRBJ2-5,CASSDPGELGETQYF,TGCGCCAGCAGTGACCCCGGGGAGCTTGGGGAGACCCAGTACTTC
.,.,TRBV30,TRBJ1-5,CAWSLGGADQPQHF,TGTGCCTGGAGTCTCGGGGGGGCTGATCAGCCCCAGCATTTT
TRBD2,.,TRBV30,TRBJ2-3,CAWSPSGRDTQYF,TGTGCCTGGAGTCCTAGCGGGAGAGATACGCAGTATTTT
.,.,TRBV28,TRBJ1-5,CASSLWQGNQPQHF,TGTGCCAGCAGTTTATGGCAGGGGAATCAGCCCCAGCATTTT
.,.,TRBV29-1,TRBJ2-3,CSVQRGSTDTQYF,TGCAGCGTCCAAAGGGGGAGCACAGATACGCAGTATTTT
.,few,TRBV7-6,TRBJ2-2,CASSPDATGELFF,TGTGCCAGCAGCCCCGATGCGACCGGGGAGCTGTTTTTT
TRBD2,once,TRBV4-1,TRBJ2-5,CASSQIAGAGETQYF,TGCGCCAGCAGCCAAATAGCGGGAGCAGGGGAGACCCAGTACTTC
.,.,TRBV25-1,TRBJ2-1,CASSELGQVYNEQFF,TGTGCCAGCAGTGAATTGGGACAAGTATACAATGAGCAGTTCTTC
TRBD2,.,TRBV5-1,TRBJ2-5,CASSSLAGGTETQYF,TGCGCCAGCAGCTCCCTAGCGGGAGGAACGGAGACCCAGTACTTC
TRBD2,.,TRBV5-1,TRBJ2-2,CASSAGTSGVTGELFF,TGCGCCAGCAGCGCCGGGACTAGCGGAGTCACCGGGGAGCTGTTTTTT
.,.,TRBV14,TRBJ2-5,CASSVRVGETQYF,TGTGCCAGCAGCGTGCGGGTCGGTGAGACCCAGTACTTC
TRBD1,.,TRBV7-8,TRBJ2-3,CASSLNTGDGTDTQYF,TGTGCCAGCAGCTTGAATACAGGGGATGGCACAGATACGCAGTATTTT
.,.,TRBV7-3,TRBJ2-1,CASSDWLGEQFF,TGTGCCAGCAGCGACTGGCTTGGGGAGCAGTTCTTC
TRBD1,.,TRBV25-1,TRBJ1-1,CASSITGTGGTEAFF,TGTGCCAGCAGTATAACCGGGACAGGGGGCACTGAAGCTTTCTTT
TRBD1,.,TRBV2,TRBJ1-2,CASSTRDRGNYGYTF,TGTGCCAGCAGCACCCGGGACAGGGGAAACTATGGCTACACCTTC
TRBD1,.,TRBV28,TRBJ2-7,CASSLRTGGVDEQYF,TGTGCCAGCAGTCTGAGGACAGGGGGCGTCGACGAGCAGTACTTC
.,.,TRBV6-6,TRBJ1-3,CASSYPGGGGNTIYF,TGTGCCAGCAGTTACCCGGGAGGCGGTGGAAACACCATATATTTT
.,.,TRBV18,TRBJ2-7,CASSPLPGPPSSYEQYF,TGTGCCAGCTCACCTCTTCCAGGGCCCCCCAGCTCCTACGAGCAGTACTTC
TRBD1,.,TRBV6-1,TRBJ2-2,CASSEHLRGLAGELFF,TGTGCCAGCAGTGAGCATCTCAGGGGGCTGGCCGGGGAGCTGTTTTTT
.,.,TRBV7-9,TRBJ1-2,CSSSSFYGYTF,TGTTCCAGCAGCTCCTTCTATGGCTACACCTTC
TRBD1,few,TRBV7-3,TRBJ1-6,CASSRGQPGNSPLHF,TGTGCCAGCAGCCGGGGACAGCCGGGTAATTCACCCCTCCACTTT
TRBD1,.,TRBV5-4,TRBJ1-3,CASSVGQTNTIYF,TGTGCCAGCAGCGTGGGACAGACAAACACCATATATTTT
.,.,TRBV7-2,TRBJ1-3,CASSFSRENTIYF,TGTGCCAGCAGCTTCTCCAGGGAAAACACCATATATTTT
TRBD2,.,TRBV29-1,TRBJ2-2,CSVGTSGGPHNTGELFF,TGCAGCGTGGGGACTAGCGGGGGGCCCCATAACACCGGGGAGCTGTTTTTT
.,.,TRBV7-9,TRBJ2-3,CASSSEGASRDTQYF,TGTGCCAGCAGCTCGGAGGGGGCCTCGAGAGATACGCAGTATTTT
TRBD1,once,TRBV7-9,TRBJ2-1,CASSLRSGQVYNEQFF,TGTGCCAGCAGCCTTAGGTCGGGACAGGTATACAATGAGCAGTTCTTC
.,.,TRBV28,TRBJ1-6,CASSLIMGRGSPLHF,TGTGCCAGCAGTTTAATAATGGGCAGGGGATCACCCCTCCACTTT
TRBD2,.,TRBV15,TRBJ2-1,CATSRDKASGGYEQFF,TGTGCCACCAGCAGAGATAAGGCTAGCGGGGGGTATGAGCAGTTCTTC
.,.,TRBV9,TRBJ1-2,CASSELRGMGGYTF,TGTGCCAGCAGCGAGCTCAGGGGCATGGGTGGCTACACCTTC
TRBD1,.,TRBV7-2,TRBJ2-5,CASSRLQGSKTQYF,TGTGCCAGCAGCCGACTACAGGGGAGTAAGACCCAGTACTTC
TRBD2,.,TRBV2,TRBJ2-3,CASSVGIAGGSTDTQYF,TGTGCCAGCAGTGTAGGAATAGCGGGGGGTTCCACAGATACGCAGTATTTT
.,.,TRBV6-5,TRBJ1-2,CATLDGTYGYTF,TGTGCCACCTTGGACGGGACATATGGCTACACCTTC
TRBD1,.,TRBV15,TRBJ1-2,CATSRETGPYGYTF,TGTGCCACCAGCAGAGAGACAGGGCCCTATGGCTACACCTTC
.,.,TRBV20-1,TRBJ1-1,CSGLMNTEAFF,TGCAGTGGTTTAATGAACACTGAAGCTTTCTTT